The 23 T cell receptor beta chains listed next were all sequenced from one sample in a study of spatial heterogeneity in lung cancer (dated by TCRdb to between 2017 and 2020). No antigen has been identified for these receptors. The library was prepared using 5' RACE. Sequencing instrument: NextSeq 500. The raw public reads went through TCRdb reprocessing: fastp at Q25, MiXCR clone calling, in-frame beta chains kept. Under each unique CDR3 protein, matching rows form one entry showing the most common genes and DNA. In this sample the table shows about 6,300 distinct CDR3 sequences, 1% to 1.5% of which occur a single time. About 9.7% of the sample rests with the top ten. General conclusions and limits of the study: A correlation was observed between the number of expanded intratumoral alpha and beta TCRs and the tumor nonsynonymous mutation count.

The sample's time point, from its label and the paper: sample taken at primary tumor resection. The sequencing used lung tumor tissue, collected at surgery. Source of these receptors: a male donor with early-stage non-small cell lung cancer.

By share, this clonotype ranks as medium-sized (0.01 to 0.1%). This chain joins TRBV10-3 and TRBJ2-1, with D possibly being TRBD2 (6 bases). From germline, CDR1 is ENHRY and CDR2 SYGVKD. The CDR3 loop spans 12 amino acids. V was pared by 8 bases and J by 2 bases, with 7 bases between. CDR3 in DNA: TGTGCCATCGGAGGGACCTACAATGAGCAGTTCTTC. Amino acids: CAIGGTYNEQFF.

This clonotype is medium-sized (0.01 to 0.1%) in the sample. In DNA, the CDR3 is TGCGCCAGCAGCGAGTGGGCAGGCCGGACCGGGGAGCTGTTTTTT. This gives the protein CASSEWAGRTGELFF. The chain is built from TRBV5-1 and TRBJ2-2; D remains unclear. V was clipped by 4 bases and J by 5 bases, with 15 bases between them. Germline lookup yields CDR1 SGHRS and CDR2 YFSETQ. The CDR3 spans 15 residues.

This clonotype has a count of ten or more. The chain employs TRBV19 and TRBJ2-3; a weak D match, TRBD2 (7 bases). Germline V lookup: CDR1 LNHDA, CDR2 SQIVND (reference sequence). V was trimmed by 4 bases and J by 6 bases, leaving 17 bases between them. The CDR3 totals 15 residues. CDR3 DNA sequence: TGTGCCAGTAGTACCCCCACCCGGGGGGCGGATACGCAGTATTTT. Protein product: CASSTPTRGADTQYF.

This clonotype was counted at least ten times. The DNA for the CDR3 is TGTGCCAGCAGCCAACAAGGGGGCACCTCCTACGAGCAGTACTTC. This sequence encodes CASSQQGGTSYEQYF. This chain links TRBV7-3 with TRBJ2-7, with 7 bases aligning to TRBD1. This CDR3 region has 15 residues. J gave up 0 bases and V 5 bases, and 7 bases lay outside the gene matches. Germline values: CDR1 SGHTA, CDR2 FQGTGA.

In this sample, this clonotype turned up many times. V and J are TRBV18 and TRBJ2-7; 8 bases line up with TRBD1. The J segment lost 4 bases and the V segment lost 5 bases, leaving 7 bases of the junction unmatched. The CDR3 spans 14 residues. Germline lookup yields CDR1 KGHSH and CDR2 LQKENI. CDR3 in DNA: TGTGCCAGCTCATCGACAGGGGTTACTTACGAGCAGTACTTC. Encoded protein: CASSSTGVTYEQYF.

This clonotype was picked up many times. The genes are TRBV11-2 and TRBJ2-7; D is ambiguous. The CDR3 is 15 residues long. Germline V gives CDR1 SGHAT, CDR2 FQNNGV. Trimming took 5 bases from V and 9 from J, leaving 23 bases between them. Written as DNA, the CDR3 is TGTGCCAGCAGCCCTCCTTGGGCCGGAAACTTACGGCAGTACTTC. It codes for CASSPPWAGNLRQYF.

This clonotype was recorded many times. CDR3 protein: CASSLASGEADTQYF. DNA for the CDR3: TGCGCCAGCAGCTTGGCGAGCGGGGAAGCAGATACGCAGTATTTT. The chain couples TRBV5-1 to TRBJ2-3; TRBD2 matches at 7 bases. Trimming removed 0 bases from V and 4 bases from J; junction bases left unmatched: 5. Germline values: CDR1 SGHRS, CDR2 YFSETQ. The CDR3 has 15 residues. Supplemented by reference TRBV5-1 and TRBJ2-3, the full variable domain reads KAGVTQTPRYLIKTRGQQVTLSCSPISGHRSVSWYQQTPGQGLQFLFEYFSETQRNKGNFPGRFSGRQFSNSRSEMNVSTLELGDSALYLCASSLASGEADTQYFGPGTRLTVL.

Only a few counts were recorded for this clonotype. V gene TRBV4-2 combines with J gene TRBJ1-1; a possible D gene is TRBD1 (5 bases). This CDR3 is 15 amino acids long. Germline-derived CDR1 and CDR2 are LGHNA and YNFKEQ. Trimming pared 4 bases from V and 1 base from J, leaving 13 bases between. CDR3 nucleotides: TGTGCCAGCAGCCCGGGCAGGGTGGGGAACACTGAAGCTTTCTTT. Translating it yields CASSPGRVGNTEAFF.

This clonotype was counted at least ten times. The rearrangement joins TRBV5-4 to TRBJ2-7; 7 positions agree with TRBD1. This CDR3 has 16 residues. Trimming cost V 0 bases and J 0 bases; bases outside gene matches: 6. In germline, CDR1 is SGHNT, CDR2 YYREEE (reference sequence). The CDR3 DNA reads TGTGCCAGCAGCTTGGAAGGTGACAGGGACTCCTACGAGCAGTACTTC. It encodes CASSLEGDRDSYEQYF.

This clonotype was recorded at least ten times. The genes are TRBV20-1 and TRBJ2-7, with 13 positions matching TRBD2. The CDR3 consists of 15 residues. CDR1 is DFQATT, CDR2 SNEGSKA, per germline (reference sequence). V lost 3 bases and J lost 5; bases outside the gene matches: 7. The CDR3: CSARGLAGSDHEQYF. In DNA, the CDR3 is TGCAGTGCTAGGGGACTAGCGGGAAGCGACCACGAGCAGTACTTC.

This clonotype was counted many times. This rearrangement joins TRBV6-1 to TRBJ2-7, with D perhaps matching TRBD2 (5 bases). Trimming removed 6 bases at V and 7 bases at J, with 13 bases between. The germline V gene encodes CDR1 MNHNS and CDR2 SASEGT. The CDR3 loop spans 12 amino acids. CDR3 in amino acids: CASRDPSGEQYF. The DNA of the CDR3 is TGTGCCAGCAGAGACCCGTCGGGAGAGCAGTACTTC.

In its sample, this clonotype is medium-sized. This chain uses TRBV12-3 or TRBV12-4 with TRBJ1-4, with 11 bases identical to TRBD1. The CDR3 is 14 residues long. After removal of 2 bases from V and 8 bases from J, the junction contained 1 base not matched to a gene. CDR3 in DNA: TGTGCCAGCAGTTTACGGACAGGGGGCGAAAAACTGTTTTTT. As protein: CASSLRTGGEKLFF.

Within the sample, this clonotype is medium-sized. The V and J genes are TRBV5-6 and TRBJ2-4; D not certain. CDR1 is SGHDT and CDR2 is YYEEEE in the germline V gene. Trimming shortened V by 0 bases and J by 0 bases, and 10 bases separated the two germline ends. This CDR3 comprises 16 residues. CDR3 DNA: TGTGCCAGCAGCTTGGGGCGGAGTCTAGCCAAAAACATTCAGTACTTC. Protein: CASSLGRSLAKNIQYF.

This clonotype was seen repeatedly, ten times or more. The V call is TRBV5-1, the J call TRBJ1-1; 7 positions match TRBD1. The CDR3 is made up of 16 amino acids. V lost 0 bases, J lost 1 base, and 6 bases stayed unmatched. Germline V lookup: CDR1 SGHRS, CDR2 YFSETQ. The CDR3 sequence: CASSLEGGASNTEAFF. DNA for the CDR3: TGCGCCAGCAGCTTGGAAGGGGGCGCATCGAACACTGAAGCTTTCTTT.

Many counts were recorded for this clonotype. The chain joins TRBV2 to TRBJ2-3; 10 nucleotides line up with TRBD2. This CDR3 is built from 15 residues. Germline CDR1 reads SNHLY; CDR2 reads FYNNEI. With V trimmed by 4 bases and J by 3 bases, 4 bases remained unmatched. The CDR3 nucleotides are TGTGCCAGCAGTGTTGAACTAGCGGGAACAGATACGCAGTATTTT. This codes for CASSVELAGTDTQYF. The whole variable domain, remainder taken from reference TRBV2 and TRBJ2-3, is EPEVTQTPSHQVTQMGQEVILRCVPISNHLYFYWYRQILGQKVEFLVSFYNNEISEKSEIFDDQFSVERPDGSNFTLKIRSTKLEDSAMYFCASSVELAGTDTQYFGPGTRLTVL.

This clonotype was picked up many times. The CDR3 sequence is CATSDLRSEETQYF. CDR3 sequence (DNA): TGTGCCACCAGTGATTTGCGGAGTGAAGAGACCCAGTACTTC. The chain is built from TRBV24-1 and TRBJ2-5; D gene uncertain. Trimming shortened V by 0 bases and J by 3 bases, and 7 bases separated the two germline ends. From germline, CDR1 is KGHDR and CDR2 SFDVKD. The CDR3 runs to 14 residues.

This clonotype is medium-sized (0.01 to 0.1%) within its sample. Written as DNA, the CDR3 is TGTGCCAGCAAAATCTACACAGATACGCAGTATTTT. Amino acid sequence: CASKIYTDTQYF. This chain links TRBV2 with TRBJ2-3; the D is unclear. Trimming left V 7 bases short and J 2 bases short, with 7 bases between. The CDR3 is made up of 12 amino acids. CDR1 is SNHLY and CDR2 is FYNNEI in the germline V gene.

This clonotype was seen repeatedly, ten times or more. This chain connects TRBV9 to TRBJ2-3; 9 bases agree with TRBD2. This CDR3 is 18 amino acids long. Unmatched junction bases numbered 10, after V lost 0 bases and J lost 2 bases. Germline V lookup: CDR1 SGDLS, CDR2 YYNGEE. CDR3 nucleotide sequence: TGTGCCAGCAGCGTAGATAGCGGGGGCCCCCCCCCCACAGATACGCAGTATTTT. Protein: CASSVDSGGPPPTDTQYF.

With respect to this clonotype: Being one base from a much bigger clone, this may be a read error. This rearrangement joins TRBV20-1 to TRBJ1-5; D possibly corresponds to TRBD1 (6 bases). Germline-derived CDR1 and CDR2 are DFQATT and SNEGSKA (reference sequence). This CDR3 contains 15 residues. Trimming left V 6 bases short and J 7 bases short, with 22 bases between. The CDR3 reads CSARDDGRGGQPQHF. In DNA, the CDR3 is TGCAGTGCCCGAGACGACGGCAGGGGCGGCCAGCCCCAGCATTTT.

The chain is built from TRBV6-1 and TRBJ1-6; possible D gene TRBD1, 5 bases. Germline loops: CDR1 MNHNS, CDR2 SASEGT. Between the trimmed V and J ends, which lost 3 bases and 9 bases, there was a span of 9 bases. This CDR3 has 13 amino acids. For the CDR3, the DNA is TGTGCCAGCAGTGATCAGGGACTTTCACCCCTCCACTTT. Translated, it gives CASSDQGLSPLHF.

Judged by abundance, this clonotype is large. The chain uses TRBV7-2 and TRBJ2-1; D is possibly TRBD2 (6 bases). V was trimmed by 5 bases and J by 6 bases, leaving 11 bases between them. This CDR3 has 13 amino acids. The germline CDR1 and CDR2 sequences are SGHTA and FQGNSA. The CDR3 spells CASSPGTGNEQFF. For the CDR3, the DNA is TGTGCCAGCAGCCCTGGGACTGGCAATGAGCAGTTCTTC. Filled out from reference TRBV7-2 and TRBJ2-1, the complete variable domain reads GAGVSQSPSNKVTEKGKDVELRCDPISGHTALYWYRQSLGQGLEFLIYFQGNSAPDKSGLPSDRFSAERTGGSVSTLTIQRTQQEDSAVYLCASSPGTGNEQFFGPGTRLTVL.

This clonotype came up many times. The chain links TRBV5-4 to TRBJ2-2; no firm D call. The ends were cut back, 1 base at V and 4 bases at J, with 5 bases in the middle. CDR1 is SGHNT and CDR2 is YYREEE in the germline V gene (reference sequence). This CDR3 region has 13 residues. CDR3 DNA: TGTGCCAGCAGCTTGAAGGGCACCGGGGAGCTGTTTTTT. Its protein is CASSLKGTGELFF.

This clonotype was recorded at least ten times. The chain uses TRBV19 and TRBJ1-2, with TRBD1 as a possible D gene (5 bases). The germline CDR1 and CDR2 sequences are LNHDA and SQIVND (reference sequence). The CDR3 covers 12 residues. V was trimmed by 5 bases and J by 8 bases, leaving 12 bases between them. The CDR3 region has the DNA TGTGCCAGTAGTCGGCAGGGTGACGGCTACACCTTC. Translating gives CASSRQGDGYTF.